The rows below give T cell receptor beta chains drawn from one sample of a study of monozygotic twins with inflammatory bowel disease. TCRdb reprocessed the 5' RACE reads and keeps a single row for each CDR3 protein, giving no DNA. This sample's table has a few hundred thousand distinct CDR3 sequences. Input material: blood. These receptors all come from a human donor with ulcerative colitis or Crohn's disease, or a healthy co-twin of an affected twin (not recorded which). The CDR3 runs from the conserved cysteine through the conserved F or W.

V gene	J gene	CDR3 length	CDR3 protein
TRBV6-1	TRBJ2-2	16	CASTQRPSVNTGELFF
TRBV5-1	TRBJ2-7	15	CASSSGSGKGAEQYF
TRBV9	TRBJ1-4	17	CASSVDVATGANEKLFF
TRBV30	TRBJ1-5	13	CAWSRQGPEPQHF
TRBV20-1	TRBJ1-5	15	CSASRDRLSNQPQHF
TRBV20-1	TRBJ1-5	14	CSASATNINQPQHF
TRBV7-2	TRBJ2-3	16	CASSSPSGATTDTQYF
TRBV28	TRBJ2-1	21	CASSLIRGRHSGTSPDNEQFF
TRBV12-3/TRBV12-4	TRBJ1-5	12	CASVQGNQPQHF
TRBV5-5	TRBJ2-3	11	CASSHQDTQYF
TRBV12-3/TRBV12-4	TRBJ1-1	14	CASSLQGGYTEAFF
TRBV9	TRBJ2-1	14	CASSVLARNDEQFF
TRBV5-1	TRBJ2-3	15	CASSFREGTTDTQYF
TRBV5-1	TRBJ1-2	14	CASSVSGTSGGYTF
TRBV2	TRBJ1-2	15	CASSKGRDRGHGYTF
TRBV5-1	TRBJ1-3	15	CASSLDKLGGNTIYF